This TCR beta chain derives from a study of blood T cell repertoires in COVID-19 (dated by TCRdb to about 2020). For the wider study: Samples from collaborators originated in the United States, Italy and Spain and spanned both the acute and convalescent phases of COVID-19. The material from the prospective study consisted of cDNA or gDNA derived from T cells, B-cell-depleted T cells, or PBMCs. Subjects who had been exposed to COVID-19, were actively infected with it, or had recovered from it provided the deeply sampled blood TCRbeta repertoires that made up the dataset. The repertoires were released in a freely available public database meant as a resource for research on the immune response to SARS-CoV-2. The samples were drawn from two sources: the first 160 participants of the ongoing ImmuneRACE study, and 1,200 or so subjects contributed by 6 global collaborators. Nearly every sample came with metadata listing a de-identified subject ID, COVID-19 status, age in years and sex. HLA class I and class II types, where available, came from metadata supplied by the sample provider rather than from assay-based typing.

TCRbeta CDR3 regions were amplified from genomic DNA using the immunoSEQ Assay, a bias-controlled multiplex PCR. As for how the authors treated the data: Within the assay, amplification of reference gene primers was used to estimate how many nucleated cells each sample contained. To quantify the absolute abundance of each unique TCRbeta CDR3 rearrangement, sequence reads were collapsed and filtered. Productive Simpson clonality was computed per sample as the square root of Simpson's diversity index over productive rearrangements. What TCRdb holds here is the immuneACCESS table cut down to in-frame rearrangements. Part of the clones is not present; checked against another copy, under half of the missing clones reflect an unresolved V gene, and the others are unexplained. D and trimming were read from the DNA, whereas the V and J calls and clone size are those reported in that table. In all, the sample holds hundreds of thousands of clones, and roughly 92% of those were seen once. More than 0.7% of the sample is taken by the ten largest.

What the research found in general, with its limitations: The quantity of clinical and demographic metadata differed by source and by participant and was supplied without curation.

At one collaborating source in Seattle, patients were enrolled during active infection and were followed longitudinally through the course of disease. Each collaborating institution followed its own protocols to collect whole blood in K2EDTA tubes. For TCRbeta analysis, collaborators shipped samples in one of three forms: frozen whole blood, isolated PBMCs, or DNA extracted from either of those sample types. Comment on this clone: It has no known antigen specificity. The sample holds no much larger clone one base away, and base qualities are not on file.

This clonotype originated in a man aged 55 to 69 with COVID-19, enrolled during active disease. The sample comprised peripheral blood.

The DNA sequence follows: TGTGCCAGCAGCTTAGCGGGAGAGAATACGCAGTATTTT. Translated, it gives CASSLAGENTQYF. The receptor chain draws on TRBV7-2 and TRBJ2-3; TRBD2 is possibly the D segment (5 matching bases). Taken from the germline V gene, the CDR1 and CDR2 loops are SGHTA and FQGNSA. The CDR3 runs 13 amino acids, cysteine and phenylalanine included. Of all the DNA, just the CDR3 is kept, 39 bases in frame from base 1. Deletion took 0 bases off V and 7 bases off J, with a span of 8 bases between the germline ends. With all but the CDR3 taken from the reference TRBV7-2 and TRBJ2-3 genes, the full variable domain is: GAGVSQSPSNKVTEKGKDVELRCDPISGHTALYWYRQSLGQGLEFLIYFQGNSAPDKSGLPSDRFSAERTGGSVSTLTIQRTQQEDSAVYLCASSLAGENTQYFGPGTRLTVL.